Shown below are 23 T cell receptor beta chains from a single sample sequenced in a study of T cells in Graves' hyperthyroidism and ophthalmopathy. RNA transcripts provided the source from which TCR beta CDR3 regions were amplified. Using the HTBI primer set, a first-round RT-PCR was run on the TCR CDR3. One entry per CDR3 protein results from TCRdb running MiXCR on the multiplex PCR reads. Among approximately 600,000 distinct CDR3 sequences listed, more than 20% were seen once. Sample: blood. The receptors derive from a man younger than 45 with Graves' ophthalmopathy.

The chain joins TRBV5-4 to TRBJ2-3; no clear D. Germline CDR1 is SGHNT and CDR2 is YYREEE (reference sequence). The CDR3 covers 14 residues. Trimming removed 4 bases at V and 3 bases at J, with 12 bases between. The CDR3 nucleotides read TGTGCCAGCAGCAGAGAGGAGAAGACAGATACGCAGTATTTT. It translates to CASSREEKTDTQYF.

This clonotype came up many times. The V and J genes are TRBV9 and TRBJ2-1, with 7 bases matching TRBD2. With V trimmed by 2 bases and J by 7 bases, 15 bases remained unmatched. The CDR3 has 17 amino acids. CDR1 and CDR2 (germline): SGDLS, YYNGEE. CDR3 sequence: CASSVGENRFGGNEQFF. CDR3 in DNA: TGTGCCAGCAGCGTCGGGGAGAACCGGTTCGGGGGGAATGAGCAGTTCTTC.

The chain links TRBV9 to TRBJ2-1; D may be TRBD2 (5 bases). The V end lost 0 bases, the J end lost 0 bases, and 7 bases lay between the germline ends. Per germline, CDR1 SGDLS and CDR2 YYNGEE. CDR3 length: 15 amino acids. The CDR3 sequence is CASSVVGSSYNEQFF. Here the CDR3 DNA reads TGTGCCAGCAGCGTAGTTGGGAGCTCCTACAATGAGCAGTTCTTC.

The V and J genes are TRBV28 and TRBJ1-1; possible D gene TRBD1, 5 bases. V was cut by 2 bases and J by 3 bases, with 16 bases left in between. Germline lookup yields CDR1 MDHEN and CDR2 SYDVKM. This CDR3 comprises 16 residues. The chain's CDR3 is CASSLRKGDFDTEAFF. The DNA for the CDR3 is TGTGCCAGCAGTTTACGAAAAGGGGATTTCGACACTGAAGCTTTCTTT.

The gene calls are TRBV12-3 or TRBV12-4 and TRBJ2-1; a possible D gene is TRBD1 (5 bases). V lost 7 bases, J lost 5 bases, and 15 bases lay in between. The CDR3 covers 14 residues. The CDR3 sequence is CASKRTGADNEQFF. The CDR3 region has the DNA TGTGCCAGCAAACGAACAGGAGCAGACAATGAGCAGTTCTTC.

This clonotype appeared a few times. The CDR3 is CASSFTSGRREQFF. The CDR3 DNA reads as TGTGCCAGCAGTTTTACTAGCGGACGTCGTGAGCAGTTCTTC. The chain combines TRBV28 with TRBJ2-1, with 8 bases aligning to TRBD2. V dropped 3 bases and J dropped 9; count of bases not matched to a gene: 7. Per germline, CDR1 MDHEN and CDR2 SYDVKM. The CDR3 extends over 14 amino acids. Complete variable domain (other parts from reference TRBV28 and TRBJ2-1): DVKVTQSSRYLVKRTGEKVFLECVQDMDHENMFWYRQDPGLGLRLIYFSYDVKMKEKGDIPEGYSVSREKKERFSLILESASTNQTSMYLCASSFTSGRREQFFGPGTRLTVL.

This clonotype was observed at least ten times. V usage is TRBV12-3 or TRBV12-4 and J usage is TRBJ1-5, with 8 bases matching TRBD1. Losses at the gene ends were 5 bases for V and 7 bases for J; bases not matched to a gene: 10. This CDR3 is built from 15 residues. CDR3 nucleotides: TGTGCCAGCAGTCTCGAATCAGGGGGCCGGCAGCCCCAGCATTTT. It codes for CASSLESGGRQPQHF.

The chain uses TRBV7-3 and TRBJ1-1; TRBD1 is a possible D gene (6 bases). Germline V gene sequence: CDR1 SGHTA, CDR2 FQGTGA. Trimming took off 2 bases at V and 0 bases at J, with 10 bases between the two ends. The CDR3 length is 15 residues. CDR3: CASSLQGRMNTEAFF. The CDR3 DNA is TGTGCCAGCAGCTTACAGGGGCGTATGAACACTGAAGCTTTCTTT.

Only a few counts were recorded for this clonotype. CDR3 residues: CASSPSPGQGNTGELFF. CDR3 nucleotide sequence: TGTGCCAGCAGCCCTAGCCCAGGACAGGGGAACACCGGGGAGCTGTTTTTT. The V and J genes are TRBV9 and TRBJ2-2; 8 nucleotides line up with TRBD1. CDR1 is SGDLS, CDR2 YYNGEE, per germline. The CDR3 is 17 residues long. Germline trimming cut 4 bases from V and 1 base from J; bases unmatched to any gene: 9.

A note on this clonotype: The junction shows a germline mismatch at one end, possibly a read error. DNA for the CDR3: TGTGCCAGCAGTTTAGCGGGAGCCGAAAACATTCAGTACTTC. Translated, it gives CASSLAGAENIQYF. The chain combines TRBV12-3 or TRBV12-4 with TRBJ2-4, with D maybe TRBD2 (5 bases). The CDR3 contains 14 residues.

Comment on this clonotype: A much larger clone lies one base from this, so it may be a read error. J is TRBJ1-1 and V is TRBV7-9; tentative D call: TRBD1 (5 bases). CDR3 length: 16 amino acids. Germline loops: CDR1 SEHNR, CDR2 FQNEAQ (reference sequence). Here the CDR3 DNA reads TGTGTCAGCAGCTTAACCCCGGGGCTGATTTCGACTGAAGCTTTCTTT. This codes for CVSSLTPGLISTEAFF.

The chain combines TRBV28 with TRBJ2-7; D is undetermined. Germline CDR1 and CDR2: MDHEN and SYDVKM. Trimming removed 11 bases from V and 0 bases from J, with 17 bases in between. This CDR3 comprises 14 residues. The CDR3 bases are TGTGCCTCGGCGAGGCAGATCAGCTCCTACGAGCAGTACTTC. This translates into CASARQISSYEQYF.

This clonotype appeared many times. CDR3 nucleotide sequence: TGTGCCAGCAGTGTAGCGACAGGGGAAAGCAATCAGCCCCAGCATTTT. Encoded protein: CASSVATGESNQPQHF. The rearrangement links TRBV2 to TRBJ1-5; 8 bases are shared with TRBD1. This CDR3 region has 16 residues. Germline loops: CDR1 SNHLY, CDR2 FYNNEI. V lost 4 bases to trimming and J lost 1 base; unmatched junction nucleotides: 6.

This clonotype was picked up a small number of times. The CDR3 loop is CASSRGLAGGDTQYF. The DNA of the CDR3 is TGTGCCAGCAGTCGAGGACTAGCGGGAGGAGATACGCAGTATTTT. The chain couples TRBV27 to TRBJ2-3, with 14 bases identical to TRBD2. The V segment lost 5 bases and the J segment 5 bases; nucleotides outside the gene matches: 3. The CDR3 contains 15 residues. In germline, CDR1 is MNHEY, CDR2 SMNVEV (reference sequence).

A few counts support this clonotype. Since a much larger clone is just one base distant, this may be a read error. The CDR3 DNA sequence: TGCAGCGTGGGACAGATGAACACTGAAGCTTTCTTT. Encoded protein: CSVGQMNTEAFF. The chain uses TRBV29-1 and TRBJ1-1, with 7 bases matching TRBD1. Trimming cost V 6 bases and J 0 bases; bases outside gene matches: 1. The CDR3 extends over 12 amino acids. Germline CDR1 SQVTM, CDR2 ANQGSEA.

Points on this clonotype: The junction departs from germline at one end; a sequencing error may be responsible. The chain employs TRBV7-2 and TRBJ1-5; D may be TRBD1 (6 bases). CDR1 and CDR2 (germline): SGHTA, FQGNSA. CDR3 length equals 15 residues. The CDR3 DNA is TGTGCCGGCAGCTTACAGGGTTATAGCAATCAGCCCCAGCATTTT. Translating it yields CAGSLQGYSNQPQHF.

Ten or more counts support this clonotype. The chain combines TRBV7-2 with TRBJ1-1; a weak D match, TRBD1 (6 bases). V gave up 1 base and J gave up 4 bases, with 13 bases separating them. The CDR3 is 15 amino acids. Looked up from germline, CDR1 is SGHTA and CDR2 is FQGNSA. CDR3 region: CASSLVGGSGTEAFF. In DNA form, the CDR3 reads TGTGCCAGCAGCTTAGTAGGGGGAAGTGGCACTGAAGCTTTCTTT.

The table lists this clonotype with a few counts. The V call is TRBV20-1, the J call TRBJ2-1; 15 bases are shared with TRBD2. In germline, CDR1 is DFQATT, CDR2 SNEGSKA (reference sequence). The CDR3 runs 19 residues. Unmatched junction bases numbered 8, after V lost 1 base and J lost 1 base. CDR3 DNA: TGCAGTGCTAGAGGGGGGGGACTAGCGGGAGGAGGATCCTACAATGAGCAGTTCTTC. This codes for CSARGGGLAGGGSYNEQFF.

Concerning this clonotype: One end of the junction varies from germline; a read error may be responsible. The rearrangement links TRBV10-3 to TRBJ2-1; D is undetermined. The CDR3 is 11 residues long. The germline V gene has CDR1 ENHRY and CDR2 SYGVKD. The CDR3 loop is CAVSVADEQFF. The CDR3 nucleotides read TGTGCCGTCAGTGTGGCGGATGAGCAGTTCTTC.

The chain combines TRBV30 with TRBJ1-1; the D is unclear. The V end lost 4 bases, the J end lost 1 base, and 13 bases lay between the germline ends. The V gene's germline CDR1 is GTSNPN and CDR2 SVGIG (reference sequence). The CDR3 is made up of 14 amino acids. This CDR3 reads CAWIIRGRNTEAFF. CDR3 DNA sequence: TGTGCCTGGATTATAAGAGGGAGGAACACTGAAGCTTTCTTT.

This clonotype was seen many times. The DNA of the CDR3 is TGTGCCAGCAGTTATATACAGGGGGCCCAAGCTTTCTTT. It specifies CASSYIQGAQAFF. The chain employs TRBV2 and TRBJ1-1; TRBD1 matches 9 bases. The ends lost 5 bases at V and 9 bases at J; junction bases unmatched: 7. Per the germline V gene, CDR1 is SNHLY and CDR2 is FYNNEI. This CDR3 region has 13 residues. The whole variable domain, remainder taken from reference TRBV2 and TRBJ1-1, is EPEVTQTPSHQVTQMGQEVILRCVPISNHLYFYWYRQILGQKVEFLVSFYNNEISEKSEIFDDQFSVERPDGSNFTLKIRSTKLEDSAMYFCASSYIQGAQAFFGQGTRLTVV.

This clonotype has more than one count but fewer than ten. The chain links TRBV3-1 to TRBJ2-1; either TRBD1 or TRBD2 may supply D (5 bases each). The germline V gene has CDR1 LGHDT and CDR2 YNNKEL (reference sequence). Trimming took 3 bases from V and 15 from J, leaving 18 bases between them. CDR3 length equals 13 residues. DNA for the CDR3: TGTGCCAGCAGCCAGGGGGTCGGCCCGGGCCCGTTCTTC. Translated: CASSQGVGPGPFF.

This clonotype has just a few counts. The chain uses TRBV20-1 and TRBJ2-5; TRBD2 aligns across 10 bases. The CDR3 extends over 15 amino acids. CDR1 is DFQATT, CDR2 SNEGSKA, per germline (reference sequence). V shed 1 base and J 5 bases; nucleotides not matched to a gene: 7. In DNA form, the CDR3 reads TGCAGTGCTAGAGTGGCTAGCGGGAGTACCGAGACCCAGTACTTC. Translated, it gives CSARVASGSTETQYF.